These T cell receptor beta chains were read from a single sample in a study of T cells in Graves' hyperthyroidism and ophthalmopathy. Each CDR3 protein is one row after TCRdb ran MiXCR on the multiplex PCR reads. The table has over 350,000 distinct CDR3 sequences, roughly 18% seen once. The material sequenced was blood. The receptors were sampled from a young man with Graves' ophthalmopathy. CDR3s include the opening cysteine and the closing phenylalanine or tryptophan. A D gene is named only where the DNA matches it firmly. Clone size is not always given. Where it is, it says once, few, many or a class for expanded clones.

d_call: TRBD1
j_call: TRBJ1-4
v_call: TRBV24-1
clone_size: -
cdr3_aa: CATSDSRGTGPEKLFF
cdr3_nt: TGTGCCACCAGTGATTCCCGGGGGACAGGGCCTGAAAAACTGTTTTTT

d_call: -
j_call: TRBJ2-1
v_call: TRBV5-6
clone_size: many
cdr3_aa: CASSRDIPPTSYNEQFF
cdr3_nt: TGTGCCAGCAGCCGAGATATCCCCCCGACCTCTTACAATGAGCAGTTCTTC

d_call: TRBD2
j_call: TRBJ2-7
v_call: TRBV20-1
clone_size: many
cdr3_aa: CSASPAASGGFLEQYF
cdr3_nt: TGCAGTGCTAGCCCCGCGGCTAGCGGGGGTTTTTTGGAGCAGTACTTC

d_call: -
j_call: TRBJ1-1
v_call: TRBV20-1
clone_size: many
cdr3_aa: CSADPSVGRMNTEAFF
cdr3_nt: TGCAGTGCCGACCCTTCTGTGGGGCGCATGAACACTGAAGCTTTCTTT

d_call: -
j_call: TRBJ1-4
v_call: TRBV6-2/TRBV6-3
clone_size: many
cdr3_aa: CASSYGQGENEKLFF
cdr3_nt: TGTGCCAGCAGTTACGGGCAGGGCGAAAATGAAAAACTGTTTTTT

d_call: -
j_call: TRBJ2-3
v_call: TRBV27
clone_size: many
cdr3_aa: CASSPFPWRGDRADTQYF
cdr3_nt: TGTGCCAGCAGTCCCTTCCCCTGGAGGGGGGATCGCGCAGATACGCAGTATTTT

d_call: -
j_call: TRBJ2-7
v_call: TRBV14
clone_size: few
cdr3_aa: CASSQDLAAPYEQYF
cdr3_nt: TGTGCCAGCAGCCAAGATCTAGCTGCCCCCTACGAGCAGTACTTC

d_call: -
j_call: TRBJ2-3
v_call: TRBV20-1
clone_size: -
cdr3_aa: CSARDQRGTDTQYF
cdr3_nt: TGCAGTGCTAGAGATCAGCGGGGCACAGATACGCAGTATTTT

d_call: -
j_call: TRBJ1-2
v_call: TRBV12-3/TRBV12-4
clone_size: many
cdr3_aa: CASSLRGTSYGYTF
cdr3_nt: TGTGCCAGCAGCTTGCGGGGGACCTCCTATGGCTACACCTTC

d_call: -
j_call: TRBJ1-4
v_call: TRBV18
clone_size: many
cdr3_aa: CASSTETTNEKLFF
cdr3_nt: TGTGCCAGCTCAACAGAGACAACTAATGAAAAACTGTTTTTT

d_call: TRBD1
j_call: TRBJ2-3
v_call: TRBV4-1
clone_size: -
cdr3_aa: CASSQDRGTGDITDTQYF
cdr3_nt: TGCGCCAGCAGCCAAGATAGAGGGACAGGGGATATTACAGATACGCAGTATTTT

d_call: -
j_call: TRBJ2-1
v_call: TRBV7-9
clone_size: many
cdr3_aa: CASSPAGEEQFF
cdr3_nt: TGTGCCAGCAGCCCGGCCGGCGAGGAGCAGTTCTTC

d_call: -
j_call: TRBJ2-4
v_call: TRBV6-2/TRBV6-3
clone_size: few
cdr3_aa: CASSYSDKDIQYF
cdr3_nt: TGTGCCAGCAGTTACTCCGACAAGGACATTCAGTACTTC

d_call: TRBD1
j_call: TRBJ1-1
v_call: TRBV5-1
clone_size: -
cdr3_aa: CASRSSSGGTEAFF
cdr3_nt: TGCGCCAGCAGGTCCTCCTCAGGGGGCACTGAAGCTTTCTTT

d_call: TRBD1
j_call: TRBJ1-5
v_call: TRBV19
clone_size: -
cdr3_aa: CASGTGGAQPQHF
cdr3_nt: TGTGCCAGCGGGACAGGGGGTGCGCAGCCCCAGCATTTT

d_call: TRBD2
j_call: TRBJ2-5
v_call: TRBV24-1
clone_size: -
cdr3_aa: CATSDSGTSAKETQYF
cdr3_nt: TGTGCCACCAGTGATTCCGGGACTAGCGCCAAAGAGACCCAGTACTTC

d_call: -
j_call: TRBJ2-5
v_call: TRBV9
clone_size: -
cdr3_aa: CASSVGGGVETQYF
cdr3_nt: TGTGCCAGCAGCGTAGGAGGAGGGGTTGAGACCCAGTACTTC